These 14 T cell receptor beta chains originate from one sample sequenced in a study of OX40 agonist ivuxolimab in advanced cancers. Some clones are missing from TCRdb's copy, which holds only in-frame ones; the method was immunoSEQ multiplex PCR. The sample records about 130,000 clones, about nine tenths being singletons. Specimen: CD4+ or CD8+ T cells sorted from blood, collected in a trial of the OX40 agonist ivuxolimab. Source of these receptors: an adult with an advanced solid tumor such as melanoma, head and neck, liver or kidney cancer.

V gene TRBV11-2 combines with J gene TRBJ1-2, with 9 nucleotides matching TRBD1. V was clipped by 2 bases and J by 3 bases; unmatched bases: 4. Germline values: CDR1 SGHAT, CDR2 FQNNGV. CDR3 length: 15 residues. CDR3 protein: CASSLYRGLDYGYTF. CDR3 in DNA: TGTGCCAGCAGCTTATACAGGGGGCTCGACTATGGCTACACCTTC.

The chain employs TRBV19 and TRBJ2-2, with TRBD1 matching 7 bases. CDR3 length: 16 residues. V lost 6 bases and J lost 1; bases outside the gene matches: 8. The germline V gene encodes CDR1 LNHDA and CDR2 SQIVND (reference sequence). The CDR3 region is CASSPKGDRNTGELFF. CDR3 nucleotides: TGTGCCAGTAGCCCAAAGGGGGACAGGAACACCGGGGAGCTGTTTTTT. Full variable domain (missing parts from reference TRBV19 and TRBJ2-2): DGGITQSPKYLFRKEGQNVTLSCEQNLNHDAMYWYRQDPGQGLRLIYYSQIVNDFQKGDIAEGYSVSREKKESFPLTVTSAQKNPTAFYLCASSPKGDRNTGELFFGEGSRLTVL.

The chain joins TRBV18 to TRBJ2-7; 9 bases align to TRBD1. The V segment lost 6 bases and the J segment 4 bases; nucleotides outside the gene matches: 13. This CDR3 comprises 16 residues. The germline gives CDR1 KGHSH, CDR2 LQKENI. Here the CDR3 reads CASSSGGQGTSYEQYF. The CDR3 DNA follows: TGTGCCAGCTCTTCCGGGGGACAGGGAACTAGTTACGAGCAGTACTTC. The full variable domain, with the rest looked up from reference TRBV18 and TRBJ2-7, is NAGVMQNPRHLVRRRGQEARLRCSPMKGHSHVYWYRQLPEEGLKFMVYLQKENIIDESGMPKERFSAEFPKEGPSILRIQQVVRGDSAAYFCASSSGGQGTSYEQYFGPGTRLTVT.

The CDR3 spells CASSPDPDSYEQYF. In nucleotides, the CDR3 is TGTGCCAGCAGCCCTGACCCGGACAGCTACGAGCAGTACTTC. The chain is built from TRBV9 and TRBJ2-7, with a tentative D call TRBD1 (6 bases). V was trimmed by 4 bases and J by 3 bases, leaving 14 bases between them. The CDR3 is made up of 14 amino acids. In germline, CDR1 is SGDLS, CDR2 YYNGEE.

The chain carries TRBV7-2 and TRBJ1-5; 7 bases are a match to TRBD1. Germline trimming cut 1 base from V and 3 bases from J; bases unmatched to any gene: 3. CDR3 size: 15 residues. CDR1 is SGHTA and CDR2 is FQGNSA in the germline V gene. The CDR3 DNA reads TGTGCCAGCAGCTTAGGCAGGGGGAACAATCAGCCCCAGCATTTT. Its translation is CASSLGRGNNQPQHF.

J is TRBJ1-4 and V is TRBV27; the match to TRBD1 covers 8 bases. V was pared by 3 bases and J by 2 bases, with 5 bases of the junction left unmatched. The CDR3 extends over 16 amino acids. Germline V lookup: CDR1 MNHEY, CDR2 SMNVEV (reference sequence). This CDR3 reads CASSLTGDRTNEKLFF. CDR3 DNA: TGTGCCAGCAGTTTGACAGGGGATCGCACTAATGAAAAACTGTTTTTT.

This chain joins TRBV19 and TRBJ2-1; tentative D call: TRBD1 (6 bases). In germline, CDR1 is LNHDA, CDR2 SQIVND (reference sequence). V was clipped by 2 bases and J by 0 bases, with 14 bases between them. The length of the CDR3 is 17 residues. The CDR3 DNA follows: TGTGCCAGTAGTATAATACAGGGAAGGAGCTCCTACAATGAGCAGTTCTTC. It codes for CASSIIQGRSSYNEQFF.

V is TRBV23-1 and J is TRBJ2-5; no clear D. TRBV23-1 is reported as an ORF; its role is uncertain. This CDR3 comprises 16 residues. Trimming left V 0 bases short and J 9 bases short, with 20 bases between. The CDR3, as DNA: TGCGCCAGCAGTCAATCTGAATTTGCCCGTTCCTCGTCCCAGTACTTC. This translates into CASSQSEFARSSSQYF.

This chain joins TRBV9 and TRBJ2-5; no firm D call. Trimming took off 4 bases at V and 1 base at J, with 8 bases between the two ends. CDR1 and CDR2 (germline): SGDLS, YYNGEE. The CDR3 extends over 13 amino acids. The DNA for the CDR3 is TGTGCCAGCAGCCCACGGGCCCAAGAGACCCAGTACTTC. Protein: CASSPRAQETQYF. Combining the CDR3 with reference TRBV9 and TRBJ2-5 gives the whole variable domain DSGVTQTPKHLITATGQRVTLRCSPRSGDLSVYWYQQSLDQGLQFLIQYYNGEERAKGNILERFSAQQFPDLHSELNLSSLELGDSALYFCASSPRAQETQYFGPGTRLLVL.

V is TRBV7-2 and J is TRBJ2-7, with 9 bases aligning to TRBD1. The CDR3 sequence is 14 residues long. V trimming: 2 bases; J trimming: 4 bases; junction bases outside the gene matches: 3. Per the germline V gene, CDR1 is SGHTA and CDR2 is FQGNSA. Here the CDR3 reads CASSLSTGGYEQYF. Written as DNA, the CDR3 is TGTGCCAGCAGCTTATCGACAGGGGGTTACGAGCAGTACTTC.

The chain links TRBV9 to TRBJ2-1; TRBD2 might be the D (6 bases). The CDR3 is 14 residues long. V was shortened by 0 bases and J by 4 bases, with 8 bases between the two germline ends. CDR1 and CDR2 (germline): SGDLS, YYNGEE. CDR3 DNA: TGTGCCAGCAGCGTAGGCGGGGAATACAATGAGCAGTTCTTC. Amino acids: CASSVGGEYNEQFF.

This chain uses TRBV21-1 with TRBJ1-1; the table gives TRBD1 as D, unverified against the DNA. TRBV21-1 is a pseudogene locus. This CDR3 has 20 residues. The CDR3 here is CASSKRSPGFCGAKFTEAFF. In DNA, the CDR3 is TGTGCCAGCAGCAAACGTAGTCCAGGGTTTTGTGGGGCTAAATTCACTGAAGCTTTCTTT.

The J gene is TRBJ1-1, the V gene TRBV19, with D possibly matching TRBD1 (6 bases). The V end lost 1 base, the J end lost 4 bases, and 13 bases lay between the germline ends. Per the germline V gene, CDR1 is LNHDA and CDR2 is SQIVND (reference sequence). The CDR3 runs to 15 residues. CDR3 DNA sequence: TGTGCCAGTAGTATAGTGGGGGGCTCAGGCACTGAAGCTTTCTTT. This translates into CASSIVGGSGTEAFF.

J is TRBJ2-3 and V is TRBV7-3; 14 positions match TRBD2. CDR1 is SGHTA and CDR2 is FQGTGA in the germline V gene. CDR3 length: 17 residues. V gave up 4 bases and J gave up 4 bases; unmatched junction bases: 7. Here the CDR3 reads CASSSGGLAGASDTQYF. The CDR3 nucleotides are TGTGCCAGCAGCTCGGGGGGACTAGCGGGAGCCTCAGATACGCAGTATTTT.